This T cell receptor beta chain is drawn from a study of blood T cell repertoires in COVID-19. About the research overall: PBMCs, B-cell-depleted T cells, or T cells provided the cDNA or gDNA that made up the material.

Original processing notes: Using reference gene primer amplification, nucleated cell counts were estimated. Using immunoSEQ multiplex PCR, the repertoire was profiled, and TCRdb retains in-frame clones only, with some absent. Clone size and the V and J calls come from that table; the DNA yielded D and trimming. The sample holds about 360,000 clones; less than 90% are singletons and the top ten take about 7%. While infection was still active, Seattle patients were enrolled and then followed longitudinally. This TCR came from a woman aged 55-69 years with COVID-19, enrolled during active disease. The sample comprised peripheral blood.

For the CDR3, the DNA is TGCGCCAGCAGCTTGGCCGTTGGATTACAGGGGACGAAAGAGACCCAGTACTTC. It specifies CASSLAVGLQGTKETQYF. The chain uses TRBV5-1 and TRBJ2-5, with 7 nucleotides matching TRBD1. CDR1 and CDR2 from the germline V gene are SGHRS and YFSETQ. V was clipped by 0 bases and J by 3 bases; unmatched bases: 14. This CDR3 has 18 amino acids. Combining the CDR3 with reference TRBV5-1 and TRBJ2-5 gives the whole variable domain KAGVTQTPRYLIKTRGQQVTLSCSPISGHRSVSWYQQTPGQGLQFLFEYFSETQRNKGNFPGRFSGRQFSNSRSEMNVSTLELGDSALYLCASSLAVGLQGTKETQYFGPGTRLLVL.